This TCR beta chain was retrieved from a study of cytomegalovirus exposure and HLA in healthy donors. General observations from the study: Being indistinguishable, some V segments were excluded, TRBV6-2 and TRBV6-3 among them. Likely technical artifact: a cluster of highly shared sequence variants. The investigators catalogued 150 or so TCR beta chains as cytomegalovirus-associated.

Points on this clone: Its antigen remains unknown.

Germline V gene data show CDR1 as SGHAT and CDR2 as FQNNGV. V lost 4 bases and J 3 bases, leaving 16 bases between the germline ends. The CDR3 has 15 residues. It was with 60 Vbeta and 13 Jbeta primers that the PCR ran. Sequencing was performed with immunoSEQ multiplex PCR; in TCRdb, only in-frame clones are kept and a portion is missing. Among 80,000 or so clones listed, around 84% were seen once. The clonotype comes from a man aged 40-55 years in good health and CMV-seronegative. The sequenced material came from PBMCs. V usage is TRBV11-2 and J usage is TRBJ2-7; weak D call: TRBD1 (6 bases). The CDR3 DNA reads TGTGCCAGCAGCTCGGGCCAGGGGTTGGGCTACGAGCAGTACTTC. Protein product: CASSSGQGLGYEQYF.